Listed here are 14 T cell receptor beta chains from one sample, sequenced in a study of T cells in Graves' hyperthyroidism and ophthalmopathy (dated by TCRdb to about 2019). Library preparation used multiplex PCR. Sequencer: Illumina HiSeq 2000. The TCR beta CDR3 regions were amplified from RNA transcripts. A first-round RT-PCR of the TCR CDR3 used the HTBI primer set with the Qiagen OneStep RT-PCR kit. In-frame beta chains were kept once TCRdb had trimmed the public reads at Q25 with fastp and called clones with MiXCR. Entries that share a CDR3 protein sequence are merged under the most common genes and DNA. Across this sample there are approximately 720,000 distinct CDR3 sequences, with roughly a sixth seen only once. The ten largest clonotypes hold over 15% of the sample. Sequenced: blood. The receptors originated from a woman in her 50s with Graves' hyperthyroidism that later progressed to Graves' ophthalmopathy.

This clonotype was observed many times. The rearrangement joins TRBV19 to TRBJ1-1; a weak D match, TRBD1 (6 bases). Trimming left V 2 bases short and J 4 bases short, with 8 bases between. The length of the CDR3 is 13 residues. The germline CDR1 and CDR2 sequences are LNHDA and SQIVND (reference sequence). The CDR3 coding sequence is TGTGCCAGTAGTATACAGGGGAGCACTGAAGCTTTCTTT. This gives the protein CASSIQGSTEAFF. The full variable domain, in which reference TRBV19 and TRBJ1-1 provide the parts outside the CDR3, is DGGITQSPKYLFRKEGQNVTLSCEQNLNHDAMYWYRQDPGQGLRLIYYSQIVNDFQKGDIAEGYSVSREKKESFPLTVTSAQKNPTAFYLCASSIQGSTEAFFGQGTRLTVV.

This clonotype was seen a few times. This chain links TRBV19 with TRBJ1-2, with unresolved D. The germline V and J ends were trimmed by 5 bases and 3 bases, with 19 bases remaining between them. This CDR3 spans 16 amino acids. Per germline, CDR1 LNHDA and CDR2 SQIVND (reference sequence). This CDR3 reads CASSPQTDAIYYGYTF. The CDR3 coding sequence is TGTGCCAGTAGTCCACAGACGGATGCCATATACTATGGCTACACCTTC.

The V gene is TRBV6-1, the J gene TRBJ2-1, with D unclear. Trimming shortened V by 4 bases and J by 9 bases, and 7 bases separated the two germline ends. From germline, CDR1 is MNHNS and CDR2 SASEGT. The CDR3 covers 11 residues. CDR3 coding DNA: TGTGCCAGCAGTGCCGCCATTGAGCAGTTCTTC. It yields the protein CASSAAIEQFF.

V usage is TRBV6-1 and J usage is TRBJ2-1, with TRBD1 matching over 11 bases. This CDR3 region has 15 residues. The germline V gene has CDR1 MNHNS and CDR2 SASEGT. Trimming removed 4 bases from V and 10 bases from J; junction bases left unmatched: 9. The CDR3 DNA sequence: TGTGCCAGCAGTGCGACTGGGACAGGGGGAAGAGAGCAGTTCTTC. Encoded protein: CASSATGTGGREQFF.

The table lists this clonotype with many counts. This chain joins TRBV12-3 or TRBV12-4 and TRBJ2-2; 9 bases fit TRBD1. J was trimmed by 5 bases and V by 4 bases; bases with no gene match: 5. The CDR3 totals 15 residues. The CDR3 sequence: CASSSTGGWTGELFF. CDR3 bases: TGTGCCAGCAGTTCGACAGGGGGGTGGACCGGGGAGCTGTTTTTT.

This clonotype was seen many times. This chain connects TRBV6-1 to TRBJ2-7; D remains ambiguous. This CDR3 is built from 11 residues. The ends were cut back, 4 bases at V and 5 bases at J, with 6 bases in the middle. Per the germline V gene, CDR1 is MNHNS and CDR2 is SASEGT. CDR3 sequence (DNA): TGTGCCAGCAGTGGGACCGACGAGCAGTACTTC. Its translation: CASSGTDEQYF.

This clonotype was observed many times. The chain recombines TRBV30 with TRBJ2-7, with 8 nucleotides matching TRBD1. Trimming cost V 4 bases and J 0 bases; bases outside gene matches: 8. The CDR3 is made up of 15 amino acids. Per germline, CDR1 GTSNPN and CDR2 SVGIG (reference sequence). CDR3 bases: TGTGCCTGGATCCCCCCGGACAGGGTCTCCTACGAGCAGTACTTC. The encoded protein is CAWIPPDRVSYEQYF.

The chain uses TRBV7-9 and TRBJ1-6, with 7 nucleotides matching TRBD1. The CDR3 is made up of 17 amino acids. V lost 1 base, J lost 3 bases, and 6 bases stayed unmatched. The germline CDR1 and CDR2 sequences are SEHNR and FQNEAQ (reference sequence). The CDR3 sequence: CASSLDLAGGYNSPLHF. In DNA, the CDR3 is TGTGCCAGCAGCTTAGATCTCGCAGGGGGCTATAATTCACCCCTCCACTTT.

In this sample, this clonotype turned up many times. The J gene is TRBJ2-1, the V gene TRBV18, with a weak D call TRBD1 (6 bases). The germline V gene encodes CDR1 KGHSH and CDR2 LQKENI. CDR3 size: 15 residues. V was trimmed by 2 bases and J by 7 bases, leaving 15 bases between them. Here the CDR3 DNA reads TGTGCCAGCTCACCAACATGGACAGAAAATAATGAGCAGTTCTTC. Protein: CASSPTWTENNEQFF.

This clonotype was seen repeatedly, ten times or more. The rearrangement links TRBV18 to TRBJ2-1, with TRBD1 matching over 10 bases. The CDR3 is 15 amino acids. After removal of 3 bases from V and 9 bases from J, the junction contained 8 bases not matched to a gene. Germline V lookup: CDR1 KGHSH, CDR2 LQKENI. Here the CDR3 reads CASSPHDRGQGEQFF. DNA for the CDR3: TGTGCCAGCTCACCCCACGACAGGGGGCAGGGTGAGCAGTTCTTC.

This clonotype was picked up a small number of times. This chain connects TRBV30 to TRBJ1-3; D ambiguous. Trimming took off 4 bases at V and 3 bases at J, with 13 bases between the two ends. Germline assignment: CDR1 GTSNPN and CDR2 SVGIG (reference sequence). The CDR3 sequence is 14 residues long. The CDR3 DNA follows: TGTGCCTGGAACGCGGTGTCCCGTGGAAACACCATATATTTT. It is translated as CAWNAVSRGNTIYF.

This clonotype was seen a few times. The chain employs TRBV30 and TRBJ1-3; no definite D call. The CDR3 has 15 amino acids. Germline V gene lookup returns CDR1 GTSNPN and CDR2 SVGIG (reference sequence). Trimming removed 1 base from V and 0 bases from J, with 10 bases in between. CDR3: CAWSAPGSSGNTIYF. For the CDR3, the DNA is TGTGCCTGGAGTGCCCCGGGGAGCTCTGGAAACACCATATATTTT.

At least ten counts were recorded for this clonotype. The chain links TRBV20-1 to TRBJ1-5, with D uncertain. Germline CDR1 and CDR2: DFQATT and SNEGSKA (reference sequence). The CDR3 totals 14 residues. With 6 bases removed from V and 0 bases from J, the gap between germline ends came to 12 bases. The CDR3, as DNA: TGCAGTGCAGGTAGGGCTTATAGCAATCAGCCCCAGCATTTT. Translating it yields CSAGRAYSNQPQHF.

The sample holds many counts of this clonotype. The CDR3 loop is CASTGVRETQYF. The CDR3, as DNA: TGTGCCAGCACAGGGGTTCGGGAGACCCAGTACTTC. The chain joins TRBV2 to TRBJ2-5; D possibly corresponds to TRBD1 (6 bases). The germline V gene has CDR1 SNHLY and CDR2 FYNNEI. The length of the CDR3 is 12 residues. V was clipped by 7 bases and J by 5 bases, with 11 bases between them.